A single T cell receptor beta chain is shown here with its context. Its cognate antigen is unknown. Single viable CD3+CD4+CD8-CD45RO+ cells were sorted as the memory CD4+ T cells. CMV serostatus came from serum IgG against pp150, pp28, p38, p52. CD4+ T cells were isolated by positive magnetic selection. This sample is part of a study of memory CD4+ T cells and cytomegalovirus serostatus. Study-wide points: The CMV-associated TCR signature appears largely within the CD4+ memory repertoire.

Sequencing used immunoSEQ multiplex PCR; TCRdb keeps in-frame clones, though not all of them. The sample includes some 46,000 clones, roughly 80% of them seen just once. There are 15 residues in the CDR3. Germline V gene sequence: CDR1 SNHLY, CDR2 FYNNEI. V gave up 4 bases and J gave up 3 bases, with 15 bases separating them. Sequencing used memory CD4+ T cells from blood. The gene calls are TRBV2 and TRBJ1-2, with D perhaps matching TRBD1 (5 bases). The receptor's source is an adult in good health and CMV-seronegative. CDR3 DNA sequence: TGTGCCAGCAGTGTTTTCCCCCGAGGGGACTATGGCTACACCTTC. Its translation: CASSVFPRGDYGYTF.